This T cell receptor (beta chain) was sequenced for a study of T cell repertoires in cytomegalovirus infection (dated by TCRdb to the late 2010s). Regarding the research as a whole: The HLA type of each donor mattered for the analysis, because public TCR beta signatures pointed to carriage of CMV infection along with the matching HLA type.

Paper-wide results and their limitations: In both this cohort and an independent 352-donor cohort, the cumulative frequency of public TCR beta family members distinguished carriers of CMV infection plus the relevant HLA type. In the ex vivo response, HLA-C-restricted CMV-specific TCR beta clonotypes were dominant, and in two of eight donors the single most frequent clonotype came from this HLA-C-restricted group.

This clonotype appeared many times. Its antigen remains undetermined. No per-base quality is available; no much larger clone lies one base away. TCRdb records Illumina HiSeq 1500 as the sequencer. In-frame beta chains were kept once TCRdb had trimmed the public reads at Q25 with fastp and called clones with MiXCR. Rows with one shared CDR3 protein collapse into an entry with the most common genes and DNA. Recorded for this sample are 200,000 to 300,000 distinct CDR3 sequences; approximately 9.2% of them occurred a single time. Together, the top ten hold over 13% of the sample. The CDR3 numbers 13 residues from cysteine through phenylalanine. Just the 39-base CDR3 DNA is kept, in frame starting at base 1. At the junction V is shortened by 9 bases and J by 2 bases, with 14 bases in between.

The chain joins TRBV23-1 to TRBJ2-7; TRBD1 is possibly the D segment (6 matching bases). TRBV23-1 is reported as an ORF; its role is uncertain. The TCR sequence derives from a human donor in good health (CMV status not recorded). Some clones in this sample may be carry-over from other donors' samples. The sequenced sample consisted of PBMCs. The CDR3 amino acid sequence is: CARRRTVPYEQYF. At the DNA level, the sequence is TGCGCCAGACGGAGGACAGTTCCCTACGAGCAGTACTTC.